Presented here are 20 T cell receptor beta chains from one specimen sequenced in a study of PD-1 blockade in classical Hodgkin lymphoma. All trial patients relapsed after autologous stem cell transplantation. Here immunoSEQ multiplex PCR was the method, and the copy in TCRdb shows in-frame clones only, minus some. The repertoire holds approximately 15,000 clones, with approximately 83% as singletons. The sample was peripheral blood mononuclear cells (PBMCs), taken at baseline. All receptors derive from a human donor with classical Hodgkin lymphoma.

The gene calls are TRBV7-2 and TRBJ1-1, with D possibly being TRBD1 (6 bases). The V and J ends lost 1 base and 4 bases respectively, with 13 bases between them. Germline CDR1 SGHTA, CDR2 FQGNSA. The CDR3 has 15 amino acids. The CDR3 loop is CASSLGRTEGTEAFF. The CDR3 nucleotides read TGTGCCAGCAGCTTAGGGCGGACAGAGGGCACTGAAGCTTTCTTT.

The CDR3 nucleotides are TGTGCCAGCAGCTTGGCGAGGGGGGCGCAGACTGAAGCTTTCTTT. Its translation is CASSLARGAQTEAFF. The gene calls are TRBV5-4 and TRBJ1-1; D may be TRBD1 (6 bases). CDR3 length equals 15 residues. Trimming cost V 0 bases and J 5 bases, with 14 bases left between them. CDR1 and CDR2 from the germline V gene are SGHNT and YYREEE (reference sequence).

The chain is built from TRBV10-3 and TRBJ2-7, with D perhaps matching TRBD1 (5 bases). Trimming stripped 4 bases from V and 3 bases from J, with 13 bases between. Per germline, CDR1 ENHRY and CDR2 SYGVKD. This CDR3 has 14 amino acids. CDR3 amino acids: CAISGGRELYEQYF. CDR3 nucleotide sequence: TGTGCCATCAGTGGTGGCAGGGAACTCTACGAGCAGTACTTC.

This clone was seen just once. The V gene is TRBV2, the J gene TRBJ1-2, with 10 bases that match TRBD1. The junction had 14 bases not matched to a gene; V was cut back by 10 bases and J by 6 bases. Germline CDR1 reads SNHLY; CDR2 reads FYNNEI. The CDR3 consists of 15 residues. The CDR3 loop reads CATKAGTGARNGYTF. The CDR3 nucleotides read TGTGCCACCAAGGCCGGGACAGGGGCCAGGAATGGCTACACCTTC.

The V and J genes are TRBV2 and TRBJ1-3, with D maybe TRBD1 (6 bases). The V and J ends lost 2 bases and 4 bases respectively, with 12 bases between them. CDR1 is SNHLY and CDR2 is FYNNEI in the germline V gene. The CDR3 is 15 amino acids. The CDR3 DNA reads as TGTGCCAGCAGTGAATACGGGGGGCAAGGAAACACCATATATTTT. It translates to CASSEYGGQGNTIYF.

The chain has TRBV6-5 and TRBJ1-1; D unresolved. V dropped 7 bases and J dropped 3 bases, with 12 bases sitting between them. This CDR3 region has 13 residues. Looked up from germline, CDR1 is MNHEY and CDR2 is SVGAGI. In DNA, the CDR3 is TGTGCCAGCAACGGGAATGCGGACACTGAAGCTTTCTTT. This encodes CASNGNADTEAFF.

V gene TRBV10-2 combines with J gene TRBJ2-7, with TRBD1 matching 10 bases. Unmatched junction bases numbered 13, after V lost 1 base and J lost 7 bases. The CDR3 consists of 17 residues. CDR1 and CDR2 (germline): WSHSY, SAAADI. The CDR3 here is CASSEYGTGDFGMEQYF. The CDR3 nucleotides read TGCGCCAGCAGTGAGTATGGGACAGGGGATTTTGGCATGGAGCAGTACTTC.

The chain is built from TRBV18 and TRBJ1-5, with a possible D match to TRBD1 (6 bases). Germline CDR1 reads KGHSH; CDR2 reads LQKENI. Trimming shortened V by 0 bases and J by 4 bases, and 10 bases separated the two germline ends. CDR3 size: 15 residues. The CDR3 here is CASSPPGGPNQPQHF. Here the CDR3 DNA reads TGTGCCAGCTCACCACCGGGGGGGCCGAATCAGCCCCAGCATTTT.

This chain joins TRBV5-5 and TRBJ2-1; unclear D gene. Per germline, CDR1 SGHKS and CDR2 YYEKEE (reference sequence). V was trimmed by 0 bases and J by 4 bases, leaving 14 bases between them. This CDR3 is 16 amino acids long. The DNA of the CDR3 is TGTGCCAGCAGCTTGGCCGACACCTCCCCTTACAATGAGCAGTTCTTC. This translates into CASSLADTSPYNEQFF. Based on the CDR3 plus reference TRBV5-5 and TRBJ2-1, the full variable domain is DAGVTQSPTHLIKTRGQQVTLRCSPISGHKSVSWYQQVLGQGPQFIFQYYEKEERGRGNFPDRFSARQFPNYSSELNVNALLLGDSALYLCASSLADTSPYNEQFFGPGTRLTVL.

This sequence joins TRBV10-3 and TRBJ1-1; D gene ambiguous. The V and J ends lost 0 bases and 2 bases respectively, with 10 bases between them. Germline CDR1 and CDR2: ENHRY and SYGVKD. The CDR3 runs 15 residues. CDR3 in DNA: TGTGCCATCAGTGAGTCCGTCCCAGTAAACACTGAAGCTTTCTTT. Translated: CAISESVPVNTEAFF.

The CDR3 sequence: CASSSGVDSPLHF. Here the CDR3 DNA reads TGTGCCAGCAGCTCGGGGGTAGATTCACCCCTCCACTTT. V usage is TRBV7-9 and J usage is TRBJ1-6; perhaps TRBD1 as D (5 bases). Trimming removed 4 bases from V and 8 bases from J, with 9 bases in between. The CDR3 extends over 13 amino acids. Germline V CDR1 and CDR2: SEHNR, FQNEAQ (reference sequence).

By share of the sample, this clone is medium-sized (0.01 to 0.1%). CDR3 sequence (DNA): TGTGCCAGTAGTATAGCAGGGGTCACCGGGGAGCTGTTTTTT. Translated: CASSIAGVTGELFF. This chain joins TRBV19 and TRBJ2-2, with a tentative D call TRBD1 (6 bases). The CDR3 spans 14 residues. CDR1 and CDR2 (germline): LNHDA, SQIVND (reference sequence). Trimming stripped 1 base from V and 4 bases from J, with 7 bases between.

The CDR3 DNA sequence: TGTGCCAGCTCACCCGCAGCGACAGGGGGCGTGGGTGGCGAGCAGTACTTC. It is translated as CASSPAATGGVGGEQYF. The rearrangement joins TRBV18 to TRBJ2-7; 10 bases fit TRBD1. The CDR3 is 17 amino acids. The germline V gene has CDR1 KGHSH and CDR2 LQKENI. The V gene end was trimmed by 3 bases and the J gene end by 6 bases; junction bases not matched to a gene: 14.

The chain links TRBV12-5 to TRBJ1-6, with 10 nucleotides matching TRBD1. V shed 5 bases and J 6 bases; nucleotides not matched to a gene: 7. The CDR3 covers 16 residues. Germline-derived CDR1 and CDR2 are LGHNT and FRNRAP. CDR3 in DNA: TGTGCTAGTGGTCACACCCGGGACAGGGGTAATTCACCCCTCCACTTT. It codes for CASGHTRDRGNSPLHF.

This clone has just a few counts. The J gene is TRBJ1-6, the V gene TRBV7-2; D is unresolved. This CDR3 region has 13 residues. The germline V gene encodes CDR1 SGHTA and CDR2 FQGNSA. Trimming stripped 1 base from V and 12 bases from J, with 10 bases between. The chain's CDR3 is CASSLDRSQPLHF. The CDR3 DNA is TGTGCCAGCAGCTTAGATCGTAGTCAACCCCTCCACTTT.

This rearrangement joins TRBV7-6 to TRBJ2-1, with a weak D call TRBD2 (7 bases). Per germline, CDR1 SGHVS and CDR2 FNYEAQ. Trimming removed 2 bases from V and 5 bases from J, with 16 bases in between. The CDR3 consists of 16 residues. As DNA, the CDR3 is TGTGCCAGCAGCTTAAGTTGGGGGGGGCAAGACAATGAGCAGTTCTTC. Its translation: CASSLSWGGQDNEQFF.

This clone is a singleton in its sample. The chain combines TRBV7-9 with TRBJ2-7; TRBD2 matches 9 bases. From germline, CDR1 is SEHNR and CDR2 FQNEAQ (reference sequence). There are 16 residues in the CDR3. J gave up 1 base and V 3 bases, and 7 bases lay outside the gene matches. This CDR3 is CASSFEVAGVSYEQYF. CDR3 nucleotide sequence: TGTGCCAGCAGCTTCGAGGTAGCGGGGGTTTCCTACGAGCAGTACTTC. Looking up the rest from reference TRBV7-9 and TRBJ2-7 gives the full variable domain: DTGVSQNPRHKITKRGQNVTFRCDPISEHNRLYWYRQTLGQGPEFLTYFQNEAQLEKSRLLSDRFSAERPKGSFSTLEIQRTEQGDSAMYLCASSFEVAGVSYEQYFGPGTRLTVT.

The genes are TRBV19 and TRBJ1-2; D possibly corresponds to TRBD1 (6 bases). CDR1 LNHDA and CDR2 SQIVND come from the germline V gene (reference sequence). V was clipped by 8 bases and J by 9 bases, with 16 bases between them. The CDR3 is 12 residues long. The CDR3 protein is CASQGLRGRYTF. CDR3 coding DNA: TGTGCCAGTCAGGGACTCCGGGGGCGCTACACCTTC.

This chain connects TRBV10-3 to TRBJ2-7; 8 bases match TRBD1. V was pared by 3 bases and J by 3 bases, with 28 bases of the junction left unmatched. The germline CDR1 and CDR2 sequences are ENHRY and SYGVKD. The CDR3 covers 22 residues. In DNA form, the CDR3 reads TGTGCCATCAGTGAAGGGCTTGGTACGGCGGTAAAACAGGGGGTTCTTTTCTACGAGCAGTACTTC. It translates to CAISEGLGTAVKQGVLFYEQYF.

The genes are TRBV2 and TRBJ1-1; TRBD1 matches 7 bases. CDR1 is SNHLY and CDR2 is FYNNEI in the germline V gene. The CDR3 is 12 residues long. Trimming cost V 10 bases and J 2 bases; bases outside gene matches: 4. The CDR3 sequence: CATRQGNTEAFF. The CDR3 DNA follows: TGTGCCACCCGACAGGGCAACACTGAAGCTTTCTTT.